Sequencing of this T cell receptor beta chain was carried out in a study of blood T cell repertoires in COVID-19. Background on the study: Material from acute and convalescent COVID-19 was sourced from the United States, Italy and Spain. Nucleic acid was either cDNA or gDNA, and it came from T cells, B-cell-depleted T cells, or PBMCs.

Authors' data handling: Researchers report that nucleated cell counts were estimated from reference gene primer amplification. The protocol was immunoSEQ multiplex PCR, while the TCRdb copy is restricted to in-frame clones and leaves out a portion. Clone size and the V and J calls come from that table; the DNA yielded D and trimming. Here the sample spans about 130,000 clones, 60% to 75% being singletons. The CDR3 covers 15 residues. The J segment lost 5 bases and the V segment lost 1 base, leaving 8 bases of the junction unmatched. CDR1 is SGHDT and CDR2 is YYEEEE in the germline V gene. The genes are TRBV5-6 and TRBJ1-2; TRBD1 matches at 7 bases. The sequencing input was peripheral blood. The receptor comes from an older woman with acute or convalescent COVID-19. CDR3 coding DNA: TGTGCCAGCAGCTTGAGGGACAGATGGGTTTATGGCTACACCTTC. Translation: CASSLRDRWVYGYTF.